Detailed here is one T cell receptor (beta chain). The data derive from a study of blood T cell repertoires in COVID-19. On the study more broadly: Sources were T cells, B-cell-depleted T cells, or PBMCs; the material itself was cDNA or gDNA.

TCRdb's table, derived via immunoSEQ multiplex PCR, lists solely in-frame clones and lacks some. The sample contains some 300,000 clones, roughly 87% of which appear only once. The sample was peripheral blood. The receptor was derived from a man younger than 35 with active or convalescent COVID-19.

CDR3 sequence reads: CASSLSSGKNIQYF. CDR3 coding DNA: TGTGCCAGCAGCTTGTCTAGCGGGAAAAACATTCAGTACTTC. The chain is built from TRBV5-4 and TRBJ2-4; 8 bases fit TRBD2. The CDR3 runs 14 residues. J was trimmed by 4 bases and V by 1 base; bases with no gene match: 1. Germline values: CDR1 SGHNT, CDR2 YYREEE (reference sequence). Full variable domain (outside the CDR3, taken from reference TRBV5-4 and TRBJ2-4): ETGVTQSPTHLIKTRGQQVTLRCSSQSGHNTVSWYQQALGQGPQFIFQYYREEENGRGNFPPRFSGLQFPNYSSELNVNALELDDSALYLCASSLSSGKNIQYFGAGTRLSVL.